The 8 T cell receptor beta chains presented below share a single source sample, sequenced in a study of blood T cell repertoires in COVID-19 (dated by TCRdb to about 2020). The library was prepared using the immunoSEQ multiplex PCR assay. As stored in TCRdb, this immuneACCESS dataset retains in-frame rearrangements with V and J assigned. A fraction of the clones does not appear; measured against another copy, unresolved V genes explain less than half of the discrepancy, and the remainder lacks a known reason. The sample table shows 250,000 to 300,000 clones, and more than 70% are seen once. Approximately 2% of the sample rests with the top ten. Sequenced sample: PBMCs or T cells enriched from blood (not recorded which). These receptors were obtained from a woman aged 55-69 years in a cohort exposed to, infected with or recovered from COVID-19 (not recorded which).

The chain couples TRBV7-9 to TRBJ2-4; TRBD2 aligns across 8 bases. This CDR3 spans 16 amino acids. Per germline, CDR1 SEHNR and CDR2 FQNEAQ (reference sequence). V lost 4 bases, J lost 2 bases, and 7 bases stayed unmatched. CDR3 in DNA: TGTGCCAGCAGCTCCGTAGCGGGAAGGTCCAAAAACATTCAGTACTTC. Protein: CASSSVAGRSKNIQYF.

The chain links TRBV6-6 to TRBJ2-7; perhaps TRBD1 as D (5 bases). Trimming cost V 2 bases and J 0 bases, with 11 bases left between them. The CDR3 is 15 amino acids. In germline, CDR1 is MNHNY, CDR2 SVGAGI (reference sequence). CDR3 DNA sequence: TGTGCCAGCAGTTACAGTCCAGGGAACTCCTACGAGCAGTACTTC. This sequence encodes CASSYSPGNSYEQYF.

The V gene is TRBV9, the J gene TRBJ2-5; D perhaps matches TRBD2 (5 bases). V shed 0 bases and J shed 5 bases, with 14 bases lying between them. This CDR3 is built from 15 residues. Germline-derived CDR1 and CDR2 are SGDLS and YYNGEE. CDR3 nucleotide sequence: TGTGCCAGCAGCGTAGGGCCGCGGGCCCGGGAGACCCAGTACTTC. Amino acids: CASSVGPRARETQYF.

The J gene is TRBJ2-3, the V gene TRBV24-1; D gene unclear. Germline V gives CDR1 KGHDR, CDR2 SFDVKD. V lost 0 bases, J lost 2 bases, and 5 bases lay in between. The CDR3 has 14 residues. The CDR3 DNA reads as TGTGCCACCAGTGATTTGCAGTTCACAGATACGCAGTATTTT. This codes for CATSDLQFTDTQYF.

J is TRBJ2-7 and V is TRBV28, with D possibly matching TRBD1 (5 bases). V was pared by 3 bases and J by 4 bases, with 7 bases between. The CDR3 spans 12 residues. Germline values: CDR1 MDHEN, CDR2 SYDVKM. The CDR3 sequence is CASSLKGYEQYF. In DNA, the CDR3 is TGTGCCAGCAGTTTGAAGGGGTACGAGCAGTACTTC.

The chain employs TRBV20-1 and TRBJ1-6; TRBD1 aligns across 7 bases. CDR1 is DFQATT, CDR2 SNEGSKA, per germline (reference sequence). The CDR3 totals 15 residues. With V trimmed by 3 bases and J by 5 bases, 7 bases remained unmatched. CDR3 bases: TGCAGTGCTAGTATCCCAGGGGGACATAATTCACCCCTCCACTTT. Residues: CSASIPGGHNSPLHF.

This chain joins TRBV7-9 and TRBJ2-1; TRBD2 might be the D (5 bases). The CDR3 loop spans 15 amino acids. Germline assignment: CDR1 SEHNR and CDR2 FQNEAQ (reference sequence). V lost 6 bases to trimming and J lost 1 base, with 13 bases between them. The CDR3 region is CASRQLAVSYNEQFF. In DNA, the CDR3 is TGTGCCAGCAGGCAGCTAGCAGTATCCTACAATGAGCAGTTCTTC.

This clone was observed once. The CDR3 loop is CATSRGRESASDTQYF. The CDR3 coding sequence is TGTGCCACCAGCAGGGGGAGGGAGTCAGCATCAGATACGCAGTATTTT. The chain uses TRBV15 and TRBJ2-3; TRBD2 matches 7 bases. Trimming cost V 3 bases and J 4 bases; bases outside gene matches: 10. CDR1 is LNHNV and CDR2 is YYDKDF in the germline V gene (reference sequence). The length of the CDR3 is 16 residues.